The 28 T cell receptor beta chains reported below all come from one sample, sequenced in a study of T cell repertoires and HLA-DP antigens. No cognate antigen is known for these TCRs. Clones were read by immunoSEQ multiplex PCR, and TCRdb kept only the in-frame ones, dropping some. The sample shows about 73,000 clones, roughly 75% of them seen only once. Material for sequencing was CD4+ T cells from PBMCs. The receptors derive from a man in his fifties or sixties in good health and CMV-seronegative.

The CDR3 DNA sequence: TGTGCCAGCAGTATGGGACTAGCGGGGGCAGATACGCAGTATTTT. This translates into CASSMGLAGADTQYF. This chain joins TRBV27 and TRBJ2-3; TRBD2 agrees at 14 bases. The CDR3 has 15 amino acids. V shed 5 bases, J shed 4 bases, and the junction held 2 bases outside the gene matches. Germline CDR1 and CDR2: MNHEY and SMNVEV (reference sequence).

The gene calls are TRBV29-1 and TRBJ2-3; 10 bases fit TRBD2. The CDR3 is made up of 14 amino acids. Germline CDR1 reads SQVTM; CDR2 reads ANQGSEA. Unmatched junction bases numbered 5, after V lost 4 bases and J lost 4 bases. CDR3: CSVGASGRPDTQYF. CDR3 bases: TGCAGCGTTGGGGCTAGCGGGAGACCAGATACGCAGTATTTT.

This clone appeared a few times. The genes are TRBV5-4 and TRBJ1-1; a possible D gene is TRBD1 (5 bases). The CDR3 length is 13 residues. The ends were cut back, 4 bases at V and 11 bases at J, with 18 bases in the middle. Looked up from germline, CDR1 is SGHNT and CDR2 is YYREEE (reference sequence). This chain's CDR3 is CASSPGAGLGAFF. CDR3 nucleotide sequence: TGTGCCAGCAGCCCTGGGGCAGGCCTAGGGGCTTTCTTT.

This rearrangement joins TRBV7-2 to TRBJ1-4; 8 bases are shared with TRBD1. The CDR3 extends over 14 amino acids. The V gene end was trimmed by 4 bases and the J gene end by 15 bases; junction bases not matched to a gene: 13. CDR1 SGHTA and CDR2 FQGNSA come from the germline V gene. CDR3 in DNA: TGTGCCAGCAGCTCCGGGACAGGCTCTCCTCCGATGTTTTTT. Its translation: CASSSGTGSPPMFF.

The chain combines TRBV7-8 with TRBJ2-7, with D uncertain. This CDR3 is 13 amino acids long. Germline values: CDR1 SGHVS, CDR2 FQNEAQ. Between the trimmed V and J ends, which lost 2 bases and 4 bases, there was a span of 9 bases. This CDR3 reads CASSLSDNYEQYV. The CDR3, as DNA: TGTGCCAGCAGCTTATCAGATAATTACGAGCAGTACGTC.

This sequence joins TRBV19 and TRBJ1-1, with 9 bases that match TRBD1. The V gene's germline CDR1 is LNHDA and CDR2 SQIVND (reference sequence). Trimming took 5 bases from V and 5 from J; bases not matched to a gene: 9. The CDR3 has 15 residues. The CDR3 nucleotides read TGTGCCAGTAGTCTCCTCCGAGGACAGGGGACTGAAGCTTTCTTT. This gives the protein CASSLLRGQGTEAFF.

Concerning this clone itself: One end of the junction is discordant with germline, which a read error may explain. The rearrangement links TRBV18 to TRBJ2-7; D call uncertain. The CDR3 runs 15 residues. Germline CDR1 KGHSH, CDR2 LQKENI. The CDR3 DNA reads as TGTACCAGCTCACCTGTCAGAGATAGCTCCTACGAGCAGTACTTC. Its protein is CTSSPVRDSSYEQYF.

The CDR3 coding sequence is TGTGCCAGCAGCGCCGCGTCCTACGAGCAGTACGTC. It is translated as CASSAASYEQYV. The chain uses TRBV5-6 and TRBJ2-7; D unclear. Trimming took off 4 bases at V and 1 base at J, with 6 bases between the two ends. CDR3 size: 12 residues. CDR1 and CDR2 from the germline V gene are SGHDT and YYEEEE.

Details on this clone: At one of its ends the junction is not consistent with the germline gene, which may arise from a read error. The same CDR3 arises from other DNA sequences in this sample as well. This rearrangement joins TRBV30 to TRBJ1-1; 7 nucleotides line up with TRBD1. Germline CDR1 GTSNPN, CDR2 SVGIG (reference sequence). The CDR3 totals 14 residues. The CDR3 DNA sequence: TGTGCCTGGAGTAAGGACAGGATGGACACTGAAGCCTTCTTT. Protein: CAWSKDRMDTEAFF. Using reference TRBV30 and TRBJ1-1 for the parts outside the CDR3, the full variable domain is SQTIHQWPATLVQPVGSPLSLECTVEGTSNPNLYWYRQAAGRGLQLLFYSVGIGQISSEVPQNLSASRPQDRQFILSSKKLLLSDSGFYLCAWSKDRMDTEAFFGQGTRLTVV.

The genes are TRBV7-2 and TRBJ2-2; D might be TRBD1 or TRBD2, each matching 5 bases. V lost 5 bases to trimming and J lost 1 base, with 11 bases between them. The CDR3 sequence is 15 residues long. Looked up from germline, CDR1 is SGHTA and CDR2 is FQGNSA. The CDR3 region has the DNA TGTGCCAGCAGCGCGAGGGGTAGGAACACCGGGGAGCTGTTTTTT. This gives the protein CASSARGRNTGELFF.

The chain couples TRBV7-6 to TRBJ2-1; 13 positions agree with TRBD2. Germline V gene lookup returns CDR1 SGHVS and CDR2 FNYEAQ. This CDR3 comprises 19 residues. Germline trimming cut 2 bases from V and 2 bases from J; bases unmatched to any gene: 9. The CDR3 nucleotides are TGTGCCAGCAGCTTAACGCAAGCTGGACTAGCGGGAGCCTACAATGAGCAGTTCTTC. It encodes CASSLTQAGLAGAYNEQFF.

This clone was detected only a few times. The chain couples TRBV30 to TRBJ2-5; D possibly corresponds to TRBD2 (5 bases). V was clipped by 2 bases and J by 4 bases, with 11 bases between them. CDR1 and CDR2 (germline): GTSNPN, SVGIG (reference sequence). This CDR3 region has 13 residues. In DNA, the CDR3 is TGTGCCTGGAGTTTAGCGAATCCAGAGACCCAGTACTTC. This encodes CAWSLANPETQYF.

J is TRBJ1-2 and V is TRBV20-1; D is perhaps TRBD1 (6 bases). Germline-derived CDR1 and CDR2 are DFQATT and SNEGSKA (reference sequence). The CDR3 loop spans 11 amino acids. Trimming cost V 6 bases and J 9 bases, with 14 bases left between them. DNA of the CDR3: TGCAGTGCCCGGGGGGACACTAGCTACACCTTC. Its protein is CSARGDTSYTF.

This chain connects TRBV28 to TRBJ1-2; tentative D call: TRBD1 (5 bases). CDR3 length: 16 residues. V was clipped by 6 bases and J by 4 bases, with 21 bases between them. Germline assignment: CDR1 MDHEN and CDR2 SYDVKM. The CDR3 DNA sequence: TGTGCCAGCAGCCATCCCCGGACGGGACGAGGCTATGGCTACACCTTC. Protein: CASSHPRTGRGYGYTF.

This sequence joins TRBV5-4 and TRBJ1-2; no firm D call. The CDR3 runs to 13 residues. The V end lost 4 bases, the J end lost 6 bases, and 13 bases lay between the germline ends. Germline V gives CDR1 SGHNT, CDR2 YYREEE (reference sequence). Written as DNA, the CDR3 is TGTGCCAGCAGCCTGGAAGGTGGCCATGGCTACACCTTC. Translation gives CASSLEGGHGYTF.

The J gene is TRBJ2-7, the V gene TRBV14; D possibly matches TRBD1 or TRBD2 (6 bases each). Germline assignment: CDR1 SGHDN and CDR2 FVKESK. V was clipped by 3 bases and J by 9 bases, with 18 bases between them. This CDR3 has 14 amino acids. The CDR3 spells CASSHPLRGALQYF. The CDR3 DNA sequence: TGTGCCAGCAGCCACCCCCTGAGGGGGGCATTGCAGTACTTC. The full variable domain, its missing parts supplied by reference TRBV14 and TRBJ2-7, is EAGVTQFPSHSVIEKGQTVTLRCDPISGHDNLYWYRRVMGKEIKFLLHFVKESKQDESGMPNNRFLAERTGGTYSTLKVQPAELEDSGVYFCASSHPLRGALQYFGPGTRLTVT.

The rearrangement joins TRBV9 to TRBJ1-4; TRBD1 matches 8 bases. This CDR3 contains 17 residues. The ends lost 3 bases at V and 1 base at J; junction bases unmatched: 8. CDR1 and CDR2 (germline): SGDLS, YYNGEE. CDR3 sequence (DNA): TGTGCCAGCAGCGCCGGGACAGGTGGAGGAACTAATGAAAAACTGTTTTTT. Translated: CASSAGTGGGTNEKLFF.

The rearrangement links TRBV7-2 to TRBJ2-2; 10 bases agree with TRBD1. Per germline, CDR1 SGHTA and CDR2 FQGNSA. The CDR3 is 15 residues long. V dropped 5 bases and J dropped 6; count of bases not matched to a gene: 6. CDR3 nucleotide sequence: TGTGCCAGCAGCCCAAGGACAGGGGGGGCCGGGGAGCTGTTTTTT. This gives the protein CASSPRTGGAGELFF.

The chain joins TRBV5-1 to TRBJ1-1; a possible D gene is TRBD1 (5 bases). V lost 0 bases, J lost 5 bases, and 11 bases lay in between. This CDR3 has 14 amino acids. Looked up from germline, CDR1 is SGHRS and CDR2 is YFSETQ. The CDR3, as DNA: TGCGCCAGCAGCTTGGTTCCCGGGACTACTGAAGCTTTCTTT. It is translated as CASSLVPGTTEAFF. Variable domain in full (rest from reference TRBV5-1 and TRBJ1-1): KAGVTQTPRYLIKTRGQQVTLSCSPISGHRSVSWYQQTPGQGLQFLFEYFSETQRNKGNFPGRFSGRQFSNSRSEMNVSTLELGDSALYLCASSLVPGTTEAFFGQGTRLTVV.

This clone has only one observation. V is TRBV4-1 and J is TRBJ2-3, with D maybe TRBD2 (7 bases). Germline lookup yields CDR1 MGHRA and CDR2 YSYEKL. V lost 0 bases and J lost 2, with 15 bases in between. The CDR3 runs 17 residues. The CDR3 sequence: CASSQEGGGDYTDTQYF. The CDR3, as DNA: TGCGCCAGCAGCCAAGAGGGGGGCGGGGACTACACAGATACGCAGTATTTT.

The genes are TRBV6-1 and TRBJ2-7, with D possibly called TRBD1 or TRBD2 (5 bases each). Germline V CDR1 and CDR2: MNHNS, SASEGT. V was cut by 4 bases and J by 2 bases, with 9 bases left in between. This CDR3 region has 13 residues. The CDR3 protein is CASSGDGTYEQYV. The DNA for the CDR3 is TGTGCCAGCAGTGGGGACGGTACCTACGAGCAGTACGTC.

This sequence joins TRBV5-1 and TRBJ1-4; no reliable D call. CDR1 SGHRS and CDR2 YFSETQ come from the germline V gene. This CDR3 has 14 amino acids. Deletions cut 3 bases from V and 4 bases from J, with 10 bases between. The CDR3 region is CASSSALGNEKLFF. In nucleotides, the CDR3 is TGCGCCAGCAGCTCTGCCTTGGGTAATGAAAAACTGTTTTTT. The full variable domain, rest sourced from reference TRBV5-1 and TRBJ1-4, is KAGVTQTPRYLIKTRGQQVTLSCSPISGHRSVSWYQQTPGQGLQFLFEYFSETQRNKGNFPGRFSGRQFSNSRSEMNVSTLELGDSALYLCASSSALGNEKLFFGSGTQLSVL.

The chain couples TRBV29-1 to TRBJ1-1; TRBD1 is a possible D gene (5 bases). Trimming took 6 bases from V and 3 from J, leaving 11 bases between them. The CDR3 covers 12 residues. Germline V gene lookup returns CDR1 SQVTM and CDR2 ANQGSEA. CDR3 loop: CSVGVGDTEAFF. Here the CDR3 DNA reads TGCAGCGTGGGGGTAGGGGACACTGAAGCTTTCTTT.

Only one count was recorded for this clone. This chain connects TRBV14 to TRBJ1-6; a possible D gene is TRBD1 (5 bases). The CDR3 contains 15 residues. Trimming removed 2 bases at V and 6 bases at J, with 11 bases between. In germline, CDR1 is SGHDN, CDR2 FVKESK. The CDR3 sequence: CASSQIGGSNSPLHF. CDR3 DNA: TGTGCCAGCAGCCAAATTGGGGGAAGTAATTCACCCCTCCACTTT.

The chain carries TRBV7-2 and TRBJ1-3; 9 bases are a match to TRBD1. V shed 5 bases, J shed 2 bases, and the junction held 4 bases outside the gene matches. This CDR3 region has 15 residues. From germline, CDR1 is SGHTA and CDR2 FQGNSA. The CDR3 here is CASSEGQGAGNTIYF. CDR3 DNA sequence: TGTGCCAGCAGCGAGGGACAGGGTGCTGGAAACACCATATATTTT.

The chain combines TRBV6-1 with TRBJ1-2; 7 bases map to TRBD1. Germline CDR1 reads MNHNS; CDR2 reads SASEGT. There are 13 residues in the CDR3. Trimming cost V 7 bases and J 3 bases; bases outside gene matches: 5. The CDR3 sequence is CASNRDSDYGYTF. The DNA of the CDR3 is TGTGCCAGCAATAGGGACAGCGACTATGGCTACACCTTC.

The chain carries TRBV5-1 and TRBJ1-2, with 7 nucleotides matching TRBD1. The CDR3 is made up of 14 amino acids. The germline gives CDR1 SGHRS, CDR2 YFSETQ. The junction had 3 bases not matched to a gene; V was cut back by 0 bases and J by 4 bases. The CDR3 sequence: CASSLEGASYGYTF. CDR3 in DNA: TGCGCCAGCAGCTTGGAGGGGGCGAGCTATGGCTACACCTTC.

This clone was recorded once. This chain links TRBV6-6 with TRBJ1-5; TRBD1 is a possible D gene (5 bases). The CDR3 has 15 amino acids. The V end lost 5 bases, the J end lost 0 bases, and 11 bases lay between the germline ends. CDR1 is MNHNY, CDR2 SVGAGI, per germline (reference sequence). The CDR3 DNA sequence: TGTGCCAGCAGTCCCCGACAGAATAGCAATCAGCCCCAGCATTTT. Protein: CASSPRQNSNQPQHF.